The 21 T cell receptor beta chains listed next were all sequenced from one sample in a study of blood T cell repertoires in COVID-19. Libraries were prepared by immunoSEQ multiplex PCR; TCRdb keeps only in-frame clonotypes and omits some of them. The sample has fewer than 80,000 clones; roughly 74% are singletons. Sequences were obtained from peripheral blood. These receptors all come from a woman aged 80 or over with acute or convalescent COVID-19.

The J gene is TRBJ2-2, the V gene TRBV4-3, with 12 bases identical to TRBD1. The CDR3 is 18 amino acids. CDR1 is LGHNA, CDR2 YSLEER, per germline. The V gene end was trimmed by 2 bases and the J gene end by 8 bases; junction bases not matched to a gene: 12. CDR3 nucleotide sequence: TGCGCCAGCAGCCAACAATTCACCCGGGACAGGGGGCCTGGGGAGCTGTTTTTT. This codes for CASSQQFTRDRGPGELFF.

The CDR3 DNA is TGTGCCAGCAGCTTAGTAGCGGGAGGGCCAGATACGCAGTATTTT. It translates to CASSLVAGGPDTQYF. The chain links TRBV7-2 to TRBJ2-3, with 11 bases fitting TRBD2. Unmatched junction bases numbered 1, after V lost 1 base and J lost 4 bases. The CDR3 covers 15 residues. The V gene's germline CDR1 is SGHTA and CDR2 FQGNSA. The full variable domain, rest sourced from reference TRBV7-2 and TRBJ2-3, is GAGVSQSPSNKVTEKGKDVELRCDPISGHTALYWYRQSLGQGLEFLIYFQGNSAPDKSGLPSDRFSAERTGGSVSTLTIQRTQQEDSAVYLCASSLVAGGPDTQYFGPGTRLTVL.

V and J are TRBV4-2 and TRBJ1-2; possible D gene TRBD1, 6 bases. The CDR3 is made up of 15 amino acids. V was trimmed by 0 bases and J by 7 bases, leaving 15 bases between them. CDR1 is LGHNA, CDR2 YNFKEQ, per germline. CDR3 DNA sequence: TGTGCCAGCAGCCAAGACAGGGGACCAGGTGGTGGCTACACCTTC. This codes for CASSQDRGPGGGYTF.

This clone was seen only a few times. The chain is built from TRBV7-2 and TRBJ2-5, with 7 bases lining up with TRBD2. This CDR3 region has 16 residues. V gave up 1 base and J gave up 2 bases; unmatched junction bases: 7. The germline V gene has CDR1 SGHTA and CDR2 FQGNSA. The CDR3 loop reads CASSLVALAEQETQYF. The CDR3 DNA reads as TGTGCCAGCAGCTTAGTTGCCCTAGCGGAACAAGAGACCCAGTACTTC.

This clone appeared a few times. The chain carries TRBV28 and TRBJ2-5; possibly TRBD2 for D (6 bases). Germline CDR1 and CDR2: MDHEN and SYDVKM. The CDR3 runs 13 residues. V lost 6 bases and J 1 base, leaving 9 bases between the germline ends. DNA for the CDR3: TGTGCCAGCAGGGGGAGGTTCCAAGAGACCCAGTACTTC. Translating it yields CASRGRFQETQYF.

This clone was picked up one time. This chain uses TRBV6-5 with TRBJ1-2; 8 positions agree with TRBD1. Germline V gene lookup returns CDR1 MNHEY and CDR2 SVGAGI. The ends lost 5 bases at V and 8 bases at J; junction bases unmatched: 4. The length of the CDR3 is 12 residues. The DNA of the CDR3 is TGTGCCAGCAGTCAGGGGGCGGAAGGCTACACCTTC. Protein sequence: CASSQGAEGYTF.

CDR3 region: CASSYRRDRPYEQYF. The CDR3 nucleotides are TGTGCCAGCAGTTACCGGCGGGACAGGCCCTACGAGCAGTACTTC. The chain employs TRBV6-6 and TRBJ2-7, with TRBD1 matching over 8 bases. The CDR3 consists of 15 residues. The V gene end was trimmed by 2 bases and the J gene end by 2 bases; junction bases not matched to a gene: 5. Germline CDR1 MNHNY, CDR2 SVGAGI (reference sequence).

The chain recombines TRBV7-9 with TRBJ2-7, with D maybe TRBD1 (6 bases). The CDR3 has 13 amino acids. Germline V gives CDR1 SEHNR, CDR2 FQNEAQ (reference sequence). The germline V and J ends were trimmed by 3 bases and 2 bases, with 8 bases remaining between them. The CDR3 DNA follows: TGTGCCAGCAGCTTCAACAGGGCCTACGAGCAGTACTTC. This gives the protein CASSFNRAYEQYF. Supplemented by reference TRBV7-9 and TRBJ2-7, the full variable domain reads DTGVSQNPRHKITKRGQNVTFRCDPISEHNRLYWYRQTLGQGPEFLTYFQNEAQLEKSRLLSDRFSAERPKGSFSTLEIQRTEQGDSAMYLCASSFNRAYEQYFGPGTRLTVT.

The chain links TRBV15 to TRBJ1-2; 8 nucleotides match TRBD1. In germline, CDR1 is LNHNV, CDR2 YYDKDF (reference sequence). This CDR3 is built from 15 residues. V was clipped by 0 bases and J by 7 bases; unmatched bases: 7. The CDR3 coding sequence is TGTGCCACCAGCAGAGATAGGACAGGGAGCTTTGGCTACACCTTC. Translating it yields CATSRDRTGSFGYTF. Full variable domain (rest looked up from reference TRBV15 and TRBJ1-2): DAMVIQNPRYQVTQFGKPVTLSCSQTLNHNVMYWYQQKSSQAPKLLFHYYDKDFNNEADTPDNFQSRRPNTSFCFLDIRSPGLGDTAMYLCATSRDRTGSFGYTFGSGTRLTVV.

The chain uses TRBV5-1 and TRBJ1-5, with 10 bases fitting TRBD1. The CDR3 extends over 13 amino acids. The germline CDR1 and CDR2 sequences are SGHRS and YFSETQ. After removal of 3 bases from V and 8 bases from J, the junction contained 2 bases not matched to a gene. CDR3 nucleotide sequence: TGCGCCAGCAGCTCCGGGACAGGGGAGCCCCAGCATTTT. Amino acids: CASSSGTGEPQHF.

Written as DNA, the CDR3 is TGTGCCAGTAGTAGCAGGTTGGGACAGGGAAGCTCACCCCTCCACTTT. The encoded protein is CASSSRLGQGSSPLHF. The gene calls are TRBV19 and TRBJ1-6; 9 nucleotides match TRBD1. The junction had 11 bases not matched to a gene; V was cut back by 4 bases and J by 10 bases. This CDR3 spans 16 amino acids. Germline loops: CDR1 LNHDA, CDR2 SQIVND (reference sequence).

V and J are TRBV29-1 and TRBJ2-1; weak D call: TRBD2 (6 bases). Looked up from germline, CDR1 is SQVTM and CDR2 is ANQGSEA. The V end was cut by 6 bases, the J end by 0 bases, with 18 bases between. The CDR3 has 16 amino acids. The DNA of the CDR3 is TGCAGCGTCAGAAAAGGTAGCGGCCGCTCCTACAATGAGCAGTTCTTC. The encoded protein is CSVRKGSGRSYNEQFF.

The chain uses TRBV12-5 and TRBJ2-7, with 10 bases that match TRBD2. Looked up from germline, CDR1 is LGHNT and CDR2 is FRNRAP. CDR3 size: 17 residues. Losses at the gene ends were 7 bases for V and 4 bases for J; bases not matched to a gene: 16. The DNA of the CDR3 is TGTGCTAGTGCCACTCGGCGGCTAGCGGGAGATGGTTACGAGCAGTACTTC. Encoded protein: CASATRRLAGDGYEQYF.

This clone was seen only a few times. This chain uses TRBV28 with TRBJ1-5; a possible D gene is TRBD1 (5 bases). Germline V lookup: CDR1 MDHEN, CDR2 SYDVKM. V lost 6 bases and J 6 bases, leaving 12 bases between the germline ends. The CDR3 runs 13 residues. CDR3 in amino acids: CASSPGGGQPQHF. The DNA for the CDR3 is TGTGCCAGCAGCCCCGGGGGAGGTCAGCCCCAGCATTTT.

The chain couples TRBV25-1 to TRBJ2-2; 7 nucleotides line up with TRBD1. The germline gives CDR1 MGHDK, CDR2 SYGVNS. The CDR3 is made up of 16 amino acids. Trimming at V came to 8 bases and at J to 0 bases, leaving 9 bases not matched to a gene. For the CDR3, the DNA is TGTGCCAGCGCCCGAGGGGGCCACGCGAACACCGGGGAGCTGTTTTTT. Translation: CASARGGHANTGELFF.

The rearrangement uses TRBV19 and TRBJ1-1, with D possibly being TRBD1 (5 bases). The CDR3 consists of 13 residues. The germline CDR1 and CDR2 sequences are LNHDA and SQIVND (reference sequence). The V gene lost 3 bases and the J gene lost 11 bases, with 16 bases spanning the gap. The CDR3 loop reads CASSIDSPGKAFF. CDR3 bases: TGTGCCAGTAGTATCGACAGTCCGGGTAAGGCTTTCTTT.

The chain joins TRBV28 to TRBJ1-4; 11 positions agree with TRBD1. Germline assignment: CDR1 MDHEN and CDR2 SYDVKM. The CDR3 spans 16 residues. Trimming took 3 bases from V and 7 from J; bases not matched to a gene: 7. CDR3 in DNA: TGTGCCAGCAGTTTTGGACAGGGGGCGAGTAGTGAAAAACTGTTTTTT. Protein sequence: CASSFGQGASSEKLFF.

In its sample, this clone was seen once. V is TRBV12-3 or TRBV12-4 and J is TRBJ2-1; D possibly corresponds to TRBD2 (5 bases). The CDR3 extends over 11 amino acids. Trimming removed 6 bases at V and 9 bases at J, with 9 bases between. Here the CDR3 reads CASSPEVEQFF. CDR3 bases: TGTGCCAGCAGCCCGGAGGTTGAGCAGTTCTTC.

This clone is judged medium-sized. The V call is TRBV6-2 or TRBV6-3, the J call TRBJ1-6; TRBD1 matches at 7 bases. This CDR3 spans 18 amino acids. CDR1 and CDR2 (germline): MNHEY, SVGEGT. With V trimmed by 6 bases and J by 0 bases, 11 bases remained unmatched. CDR3 protein: CASSPSTGVSSYNSPLHF. DNA for the CDR3: TGTGCCAGCAGCCCTTCAACAGGGGTCTCCTCCTATAATTCACCCCTCCACTTT.

The J gene is TRBJ2-1, the V gene TRBV21-1; the table assigns TRBD2, which was not confirmed against the DNA. TRBV21-1 is a listed pseudogene. This CDR3 comprises 15 residues. CDR3 sequence reads: CASRLAGVFYNEQFF. CDR3 bases: TGTGCCAGTAGACTAGCGGGAGTTTTCTACAATGAGCAGTTCTTC.

The rearrangement links TRBV30 to TRBJ1-5; unclear D gene. Germline CDR1 is GTSNPN and CDR2 is SVGIG (reference sequence). The CDR3 contains 13 residues. Trimming stripped 1 base from V and 3 bases from J, with 7 bases between. The CDR3 reads CAWSGGYNQPQHF. As DNA, the CDR3 is TGTGCCTGGAGTGGAGGGTACAATCAGCCCCAGCATTTT.